Following are 24 T cell receptor beta chains from one sample sequenced in a study of shared clonotypes between healthy human individuals (dated by TCRdb to 2019 to 2021). The library was prepared using the immunoSEQ multiplex PCR assay. The clones in this table, taken by TCRdb from immuneACCESS, are in-frame only. Not every clone is retained; where verified, under half of the shortfall comes from an unresolved V gene, and the cause of the rest is unknown. The sample includes 550,000 to 700,000 clones, with around three quarters observed a single time. Clones ranked in the top ten supply roughly 1.9% of the sample. The source material was memory CD4+ T cells sorted from blood. The meaning of the sample's cell subset or site label: CD45RA-negative fraction. The receptors derive from a young woman in good health.

This chain connects TRBV28 to TRBJ1-1; 9 nucleotides line up with TRBD1. Germline trimming cut 6 bases from V and 4 bases from J; bases unmatched to any gene: 15. Germline V gene lookup returns CDR1 MDHEN and CDR2 SYDVKM. The CDR3 loop spans 17 amino acids. The CDR3 loop is CASRQVRDRAYRTEAFF. The CDR3 DNA sequence: TGTGCCAGCAGACAGGTCCGGGACAGGGCTTATCGCACTGAAGCTTTCTTT.

The V and J genes are TRBV5-4 and TRBJ2-3; tentative D call: TRBD1 (5 bases). V lost 2 bases and J 1 base, leaving 11 bases between the germline ends. CDR3 length: 15 residues. Looked up from germline, CDR1 is SGHNT and CDR2 is YYREEE (reference sequence). The CDR3: CASSFLEQGTDTQYF. DNA for the CDR3: TGTGCCAGCAGCTTCCTTGAACAGGGCACAGATACGCAGTATTTT.

The genes are TRBV28 and TRBJ2-7; 7 positions agree with TRBD2. The CDR3 has 13 amino acids. Trimming at V came to 8 bases and at J to 9 bases, leaving 13 bases not matched to a gene. The germline gives CDR1 MDHEN, CDR2 SYDVKM. CDR3 DNA sequence: TGTGCCAGCCAGACGGCCGGAGGGAGGGGGCAGTACTTC. This codes for CASQTAGGRGQYF.

The chain carries TRBV7-2 and TRBJ1-2; tentatively, D is TRBD1 (6 bases). The CDR3 is made up of 15 amino acids. Trimming took 5 bases from V and 8 from J, leaving 21 bases between them. From germline, CDR1 is SGHTA and CDR2 FQGNSA. CDR3 bases: TGTGCCAGCAGCCCAGGGTCCTGGGGGCGTAGCGGCTACACCTTC. Translating gives CASSPGSWGRSGYTF. Complete variable domain (other parts from reference TRBV7-2 and TRBJ1-2): GAGVSQSPSNKVTEKGKDVELRCDPISGHTALYWYRQSLGQGLEFLIYFQGNSAPDKSGLPSDRFSAERTGGSVSTLTIQRTQQEDSAVYLCASSPGSWGRSGYTFGSGTRLTVV.

This clone was detected once. The chain employs TRBV2 and TRBJ2-1; tentative D call: TRBD2 (7 bases). Trimming removed 8 bases from V and 8 bases from J, with 19 bases in between. Germline values: CDR1 SNHLY, CDR2 FYNNEI. This CDR3 is built from 14 residues. The DNA for the CDR3 is TGTGCCAGCGGGGGCGGGAGATCGTTGTATGAGCAGTTCTTC. Translating it yields CASGGGRSLYEQFF. The whole variable domain, filled in from reference TRBV2 and TRBJ2-1, reads EPEVTQTPSHQVTQMGQEVILRCVPISNHLYFYWYRQILGQKVEFLVSFYNNEISEKSEIFDDQFSVERPDGSNFTLKIRSTKLEDSAMYFCASGGGRSLYEQFFGPGTRLTVL.

V and J are TRBV7-7 and TRBJ2-5; the match to TRBD1 covers 11 bases. CDR1 is SSHAT and CDR2 is FNYEAQ in the germline V gene (reference sequence). With 5 bases clipped from V and 2 bases from J, the junction kept 4 bases outside the gene matches. This CDR3 region has 15 residues. CDR3 nucleotides: TGTGCCAGCAGCCCTGGGACAGGGGGGCAAGAGACCCAGTACTTC. Its translation: CASSPGTGGQETQYF.

This rearrangement joins TRBV19 to TRBJ1-3; no definite D call. This CDR3 region has 13 residues. Deletions cut 6 bases from V and 0 bases from J, with 6 bases between. The germline V gene encodes CDR1 LNHDA and CDR2 SQIVND (reference sequence). This chain's CDR3 is CASSQSSGNTIYF. The CDR3, as DNA: TGTGCCAGTAGCCAAAGCTCTGGAAACACCATATATTTT.

CDR3 sequence (DNA): TGCGCCAGCAGCTTGGATTATGAGCAGTTCTTC. It specifies CASSLDYEQFF. The chain uses TRBV5-1 and TRBJ2-1; D uncertain. The CDR3 covers 11 residues. Germline loops: CDR1 SGHRS, CDR2 YFSETQ. Trimming took 0 bases from V and 8 from J, leaving 3 bases between them.

V gene TRBV6-6 combines with J gene TRBJ2-1; 8 nucleotides match TRBD2. The CDR3 is 15 amino acids. J gave up 7 bases and V 6 bases, and 11 bases lay outside the gene matches. Germline V CDR1 and CDR2: MNHNY, SVGAGI (reference sequence). The CDR3: CASSPLAAKWNEQFF. CDR3 in DNA: TGTGCCAGCAGCCCACTAGCGGCGAAATGGAATGAGCAGTTCTTC.

This clone was counted many times. The chain recombines TRBV20-1 with TRBJ2-7; D ambiguous. Germline V gene data show CDR1 as DFQATT and CDR2 as SNEGSKA (reference sequence). The V end lost 3 bases, the J end lost 12 bases, and 15 bases lay between the germline ends. CDR3 length equals 11 residues. CDR3 amino acids: CSASVQPRSYF. The CDR3 DNA is TGCAGTGCTAGCGTTCAACCGAGATCGTACTTC.

This clone turned up a few times. The chain combines TRBV10-2 with TRBJ1-3; no firm D call. This CDR3 region has 13 residues. The germline V gene encodes CDR1 WSHSY and CDR2 SAAADI. V gave up 4 bases and J gave up 0 bases, with 4 bases separating them. The CDR3 sequence is CASSASSGNTIYF. The DNA for the CDR3 is TGCGCCAGCAGTGCCAGCTCTGGAAACACCATATATTTT.

The chain recombines TRBV11-2 with TRBJ2-7; D unclear. The CDR3 loop spans 12 amino acids. Germline V gene sequence: CDR1 SGHAT, CDR2 FQNNGV. Trimming cost V 3 bases and J 4 bases, with 7 bases left between them. The CDR3 protein is CASSFGAYEQYF. The CDR3 DNA reads as TGTGCCAGCAGCTTCGGTGCGTACGAGCAGTACTTC. Full variable domain (missing parts from reference TRBV11-2 and TRBJ2-7): EAGVAQSPRYKIIEKRQSVAFWCNPISGHATLYWYQQILGQGPKLLIQFQNNGVVDDSQLPKDRFSAERLKGVDSTLKIQPAKLEDSAVYLCASSFGAYEQYFGPGTRLTVT.

This clone was counted only a few times. The CDR3 DNA sequence: TGCAGCGTCAAGGACTTCTCCGGGACTAGCGGGAGCTACGAGCAGTACTTC. This gives the protein CSVKDFSGTSGSYEQYF. J is TRBJ2-7 and V is TRBV29-1; 14 nucleotides line up with TRBD2. The CDR3 is made up of 17 amino acids. The trim removed 6 bases at V and 3 bases at J, leaving 13 bases unmatched. Germline V CDR1 and CDR2: SQVTM, ANQGSEA.

Details on this clone: This sample also contains other DNA sequences that code for the same CDR3. V usage is TRBV10-3 and J usage is TRBJ2-3; D call uncertain. Looked up from germline, CDR1 is ENHRY and CDR2 is SYGVKD. Trimming pared 3 bases from V and 0 bases from J, leaving 1 base between. The CDR3 is made up of 12 amino acids. CDR3 sequence: CAISESTDTQYF. CDR3 sequence (DNA): TGTGCCATCAGTGAAAGCACAGATACGCAGTATTTT.

The chain links TRBV29-1 to TRBJ1-4; possibly TRBD1 for D (5 bases). CDR1 and CDR2 from the germline V gene are SQVTM and ANQGSEA. The length of the CDR3 is 12 residues. V was clipped by 5 bases and J by 7 bases, with 11 bases between them. This CDR3 is CSVRWGGEKLFF. CDR3 sequence (DNA): TGCAGCGTTCGGTGGGGGGGTGAAAAACTGTTTTTT.

This rearrangement joins TRBV30 to TRBJ1-1; a possible D gene is TRBD1 (5 bases). The CDR3 has 15 residues. The germline V and J ends were trimmed by 8 bases and 4 bases, with 23 bases remaining between them. Germline V lookup: CDR1 GTSNPN, CDR2 SVGIG (reference sequence). This CDR3 is CARSGGEGKGTEAFF. The CDR3 coding sequence is TGTGCCCGCAGCGGGGGGGAAGGGAAGGGCACTGAAGCTTTCTTT. Filled out from reference TRBV30 and TRBJ1-1, the complete variable domain reads SQTIHQWPATLVQPVGSPLSLECTVEGTSNPNLYWYRQAAGRGLQLLFYSVGIGQISSEVPQNLSASRPQDRQFILSSKKLLLSDSGFYLCARSGGEGKGTEAFFGQGTRLTVV.

The gene calls are TRBV7-7 and TRBJ2-3; D may match TRBD1 or TRBD2 (5 bases each). The CDR3 length is 14 residues. Trimming left V 3 bases short and J 2 bases short, with 9 bases between. The germline V gene encodes CDR1 SSHAT and CDR2 FNYEAQ (reference sequence). The CDR3 DNA follows: TGTGCCAGCAGCTTTGGTGGGACCACAGATACGCAGTATTTT. It translates to CASSFGGTTDTQYF.

This clone was seen only a few times. CDR3 residues: CAISDRKGSYEQYF. The DNA of the CDR3 is TGTGCCATCAGTGATCGGAAGGGGTCCTACGAGCAGTACTTC. V and J are TRBV10-3 and TRBJ2-7; a weak D match, TRBD1 (5 bases). CDR1 is ENHRY, CDR2 SYGVKD, per germline. Trimming removed 3 bases from V and 1 base from J, with 10 bases in between. The CDR3 spans 14 residues.

The table lists this clone with a few counts. This rearrangement joins TRBV7-2 to TRBJ2-7, with D unclear. This CDR3 is built from 14 residues. The V gene lost 1 base and the J gene lost 3 bases, with 10 bases spanning the gap. CDR1 and CDR2 (germline): SGHTA, FQGNSA. The CDR3 loop is CASSLGREGYEQYF. CDR3 coding DNA: TGTGCCAGCAGCTTAGGTAGGGAAGGCTACGAGCAGTACTTC.

The gene calls are TRBV15 and TRBJ2-1; TRBD1 matches at 7 bases. Unmatched junction bases numbered 9, after V lost 3 bases and J lost 4 bases. The V gene's germline CDR1 is LNHNV and CDR2 YYDKDF (reference sequence). The CDR3 extends over 16 amino acids. The DNA of the CDR3 is TGTGCCACCAGCAGCCTAGAGGGGGCGCGGTACAATGAGCAGTTCTTC. It codes for CATSSLEGARYNEQFF.

This chain joins TRBV19 and TRBJ2-1, with 9 bases aligning to TRBD2. After removal of 3 bases from V and 7 bases from J, the junction contained 10 bases not matched to a gene. CDR3 length: 16 residues. CDR1 and CDR2 (germline): LNHDA, SQIVND (reference sequence). The CDR3 spells CASSMLKGTSWNEQFF. CDR3 nucleotides: TGTGCCAGTAGTATGTTAAAGGGGACTAGCTGGAATGAGCAGTTCTTC.

The chain links TRBV10-3 to TRBJ2-7, with TRBD2 matching over 9 bases. This CDR3 contains 13 residues. CDR1 and CDR2 from the germline V gene are ENHRY and SYGVKD. Unmatched junction bases numbered 3, after V lost 5 bases and J lost 4 bases. CDR3 bases: TGTGCCATCAGTAGACTAGCGGATTACGAGCAGTACTTC. Translation: CAISRLADYEQYF.

The chain is built from TRBV30 and TRBJ2-6, with D hard to call. Germline values: CDR1 GTSNPN, CDR2 SVGIG (reference sequence). The CDR3 length is 16 residues. V gave up 1 base and J gave up 0 bases, with 10 bases separating them. CDR3 in amino acids: CAWSGPTVSGANVLTF. CDR3 bases: TGTGCCTGGAGTGGGCCTACAGTCTCTGGGGCCAACGTCCTGACTTTC.

The genes are TRBV4-2 and TRBJ2-5, with 7 bases identical to TRBD2. The CDR3 is made up of 12 amino acids. The V gene end was trimmed by 4 bases and the J gene end by 5 bases; junction bases not matched to a gene: 1. CDR1 and CDR2 (germline): LGHNA, YNFKEQ. CDR3 bases: TGTGCCAGCAGCCGGGGGGGTGAGACCCAGTACTTC. It translates to CASSRGGETQYF.